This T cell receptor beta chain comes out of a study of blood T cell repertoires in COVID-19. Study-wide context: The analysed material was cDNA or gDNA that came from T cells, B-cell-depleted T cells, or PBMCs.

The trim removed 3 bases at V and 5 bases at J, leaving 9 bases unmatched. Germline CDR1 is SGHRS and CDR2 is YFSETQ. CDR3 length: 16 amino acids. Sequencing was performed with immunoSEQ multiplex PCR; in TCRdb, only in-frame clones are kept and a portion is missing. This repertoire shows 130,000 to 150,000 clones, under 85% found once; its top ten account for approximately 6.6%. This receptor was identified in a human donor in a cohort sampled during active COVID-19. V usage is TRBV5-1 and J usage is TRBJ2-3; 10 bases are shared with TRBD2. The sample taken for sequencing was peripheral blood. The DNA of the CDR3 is TGCGCCAGCAGCTGGAGCGGGGGGGCGGTGAAAGATACGCAGTATTTT. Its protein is CASSWSGGAVKDTQYF. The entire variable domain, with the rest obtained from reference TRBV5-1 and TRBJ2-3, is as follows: KAGVTQTPRYLIKTRGQQVTLSCSPISGHRSVSWYQQTPGQGLQFLFEYFSETQRNKGNFPGRFSGRQFSNSRSEMNVSTLELGDSALYLCASSWSGGAVKDTQYFGPGTRLTVL.